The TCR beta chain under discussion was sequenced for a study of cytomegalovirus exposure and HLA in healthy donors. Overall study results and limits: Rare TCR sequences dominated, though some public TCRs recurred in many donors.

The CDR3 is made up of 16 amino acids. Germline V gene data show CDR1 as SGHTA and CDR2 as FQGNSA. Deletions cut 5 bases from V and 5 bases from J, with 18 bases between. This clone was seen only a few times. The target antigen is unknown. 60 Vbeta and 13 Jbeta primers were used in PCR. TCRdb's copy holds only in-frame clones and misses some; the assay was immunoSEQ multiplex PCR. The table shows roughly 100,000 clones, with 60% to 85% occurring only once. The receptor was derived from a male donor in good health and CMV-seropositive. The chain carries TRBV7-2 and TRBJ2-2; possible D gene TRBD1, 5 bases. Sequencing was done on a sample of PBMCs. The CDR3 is CASSPREGVKTGELFF. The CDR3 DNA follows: TGTGCCAGCAGCCCGCGTGAAGGGGTGAAAACCGGGGAGCTGTTTTTT.